This passage covers 15 T cell receptor beta chains from one sample sequenced in a study of read filtering for tumor transcriptome and immune sequencing. Molecular barcoded adaptors covering alpha/delta and beta/gamma chains were used on 400 to 450 ng RNA. Using its own MiXCR run on the reads, TCRdb lists one record per CDR3 protein. The table records about 47,000 distinct CDR3 sequences, roughly 12% of them present only once. What was sequenced was a population of CD138-negative cells sorted from bone marrow. The receptor source for this set is a donor aged 40 or older with multiple myeloma.

This clonotype was found many times. This chain's CDR3 is CASSNDTPRGEQYF. DNA of the CDR3: TGTGCCAGCAGCAACGACACCCCCCGGGGGGAGCAGTACTTC. The chain uses TRBV7-9 and TRBJ2-7; tentative D call: TRBD2 (6 bases). With 5 bases removed from V and 7 bases from J, the gap between germline ends came to 18 bases. The CDR3 has 14 residues. Germline CDR1 reads SEHNR; CDR2 reads FQNEAQ (reference sequence).

A few counts support this clonotype. A much larger clone differs from this one at a single base, so this may be a read error. The rearrangement uses TRBV20-1 and TRBJ2-1, with D maybe TRBD2 (5 bases). Germline V CDR1 and CDR2: DFQATT, SNEGSKA (reference sequence). The CDR3 is made up of 15 amino acids. CDR3 protein: CSARDGDSLINERFF. Written as DNA, the CDR3 is TGCAGTGCCCGGGATGGAGACTCCCTCATCAATGAGCGGTTCTTC.

The table lists this clonotype with a few counts. Without the conserved terminal phenylalanine or tryptophan, this CDR3 likely stems from a read error. The chain has TRBV6-5 and TRBJ1-5; 7 bases are shared with TRBD1. Germline CDR1 MNHEY, CDR2 SVGAGI. The CDR3 totals 15 residues. J gave up 6 bases and V 5 bases, and 10 bases lay outside the gene matches. The chain's CDR3 is CASSRGQDGRQPQHS. The DNA of the CDR3 is TGTGCCAGCAGTAGGGGGCAGGACGGCCGTCAGCCCCAGCATTCT.

This clonotype was seen more than once but under ten times. The gene calls are TRBV19 and TRBJ2-5; D gene uncertain. This CDR3 has 16 residues. Germline CDR1 and CDR2: LNHDA and SQIVND (reference sequence). Trimming removed 1 base at V and 1 base at J, with 13 bases between. The CDR3 protein is CASSIGQGRAQETQYF. The DNA of the CDR3 is TGTGCCAGTAGTATAGGACAAGGGCGAGCCCAAGAGACCCAGTACTTC.

This sequence joins TRBV29-1 and TRBJ2-1, with D tentatively TRBD2 (6 bases). The length of the CDR3 is 14 residues. Trimming shortened V by 4 bases and J by 6 bases, and 16 bases separated the two germline ends. In germline, CDR1 is SQVTM, CDR2 ANQGSEA. CDR3 region: CSVGAGSFCNEQFF. CDR3 coding DNA: TGCAGCGTTGGGGCGGGGAGCTTCTGCAATGAGCAGTTCTTC.

This rearrangement joins TRBV6-2 or TRBV6-3 to TRBJ1-5; 7 bases are shared with TRBD1. This CDR3 has 13 amino acids. Unmatched junction bases numbered 6, after V lost 6 bases and J lost 7 bases. Germline assignment: CDR1 MNHEY and CDR2 SVGEGT. CDR3 sequence (DNA): TGTGCCAGCAGGAGGGACAGTGGGCAGCCCCAGCATTTT. It yields the protein CASRRDSGQPQHF.

This clonotype was found many times. This chain's CDR3 is CASSQDPYSSGREFTGDTQYF. The CDR3 bases are TGTGCCAGCAGCCAAGATCCCTACTCTAGCGGGAGGGAGTTCACAGGCGATACGCAGTATTTT. J is TRBJ2-3 and V is TRBV3-1; 12 bases align to TRBD2. CDR1 is LGHDT and CDR2 is YNNKEL in the germline V gene (reference sequence). The CDR3 is 21 amino acids. V lost 0 bases, J lost 6 bases, and 19 bases stayed unmatched.

This clonotype was picked up many times. The rearrangement links TRBV7-2 to TRBJ1-4, with unresolved D. The germline CDR1 and CDR2 sequences are SGHTA and FQGNSA. The V end was cut by 4 bases, the J end by 8 bases, with 14 bases between. There are 14 residues in the CDR3. The CDR3: CASSSDSGREKLFF. The DNA of the CDR3 is TGTGCCAGCAGCTCGGACTCAGGTCGGGAAAAACTGTTTTTT.

There are many counts of this clonotype. The rearrangement uses TRBV7-9 and TRBJ1-1, with TRBD1 as a possible D gene (5 bases). V lost 6 bases and J lost 0, with 8 bases in between. Germline assignment: CDR1 SEHNR and CDR2 FQNEAQ (reference sequence). CDR3 length: 13 amino acids. The CDR3 sequence is CASRRDLNTEAFF. For the CDR3, the DNA is TGTGCCAGCAGGCGGGACCTGAACACTGAAGCTTTCTTT.

This clonotype was found many times. The CDR3 region is CASSEASGTEETQYF. DNA of the CDR3: TGTGCCAGCAGCGAAGCTAGCGGGACGGAAGAGACCCAGTACTTC. This sequence joins TRBV5-4 and TRBJ2-5; 9 bases fit TRBD2. After removal of 4 bases from V and 3 bases from J, the junction contained 7 bases not matched to a gene. This CDR3 has 15 amino acids. CDR1 and CDR2 from the germline V gene are SGHNT and YYREEE (reference sequence). Full variable domain (outside the CDR3, taken from reference TRBV5-4 and TRBJ2-5): ETGVTQSPTHLIKTRGQQVTLRCSSQSGHNTVSWYQQALGQGPQFIFQYYREEENGRGNFPPRFSGLQFPNYSSELNVNALELDDSALYLCASSEASGTEETQYFGPGTRLLVL.

The sample holds many counts of this clonotype. Here the CDR3 reads CASSPDERDTQYF. CDR3 sequence (DNA): TGTGCCAGCAGCCCAGACGAGAGAGATACGCAGTATTTT. The chain uses TRBV28 and TRBJ2-3; D gene unclear. The CDR3 runs 13 residues. CDR1 and CDR2 (germline): MDHEN, SYDVKM. V gave up 6 bases and J gave up 5 bases, with 12 bases separating them.

This clonotype is classed as medium-sized. This chain connects TRBV11-2 to TRBJ2-1, with D perhaps assigned TRBD1 or TRBD2 (5 bases each). V lost 5 bases and J 7 bases, leaving 21 bases between the germline ends. Germline assignment: CDR1 SGHAT and CDR2 FQNNGV. The length of the CDR3 is 16 residues. The CDR3 loop reads CASSHGGRRQINEQFF. CDR3 nucleotide sequence: TGTGCCAGCAGCCACGGCGGGCGGCGACAGATTAATGAGCAGTTCTTC.

The table lists this clonotype with many counts. The rearrangement uses TRBV11-2 and TRBJ1-6; D remains unclear. This CDR3 has 15 residues. Deletions cut 0 bases from V and 6 bases from J, with 9 bases between. Germline CDR1 reads SGHAT; CDR2 reads FQNNGV. CDR3: CASSLEGNPNSPLHF. DNA for the CDR3: TGTGCCAGCAGCTTAGAGGGGAATCCTAATTCACCCCTCCACTTT. Combining the CDR3 with reference TRBV11-2 and TRBJ1-6 gives the whole variable domain EAGVAQSPRYKIIEKRQSVAFWCNPISGHATLYWYQQILGQGPKLLIQFQNNGVVDDSQLPKDRFSAERLKGVDSTLKIQPAKLEDSAVYLCASSLEGNPNSPLHFGNGTRLTVT.

The sample holds many counts of this clonotype. CDR3 in amino acids: CASSNDRGWDEQYF. The DNA of the CDR3 is TGTGCCAGCTCAAACGACAGGGGCTGGGACGAGCAGTACTTC. This chain links TRBV18 with TRBJ2-7; 8 nucleotides match TRBD1. The CDR3 spans 14 residues. The V gene's germline CDR1 is KGHSH and CDR2 LQKENI. V was pared by 5 bases and J by 5 bases, with 8 bases of the junction left unmatched.

The sample holds many counts of this clonotype. The V call is TRBV5-1, the J call TRBJ1-2; no clear D. V shed 0 bases and J shed 4 bases, with 10 bases lying between them. CDR3 length: 14 residues. Germline V gene sequence: CDR1 SGHRS, CDR2 YFSETQ. Here the CDR3 DNA reads TGCGCCAGCAGCTTGGAAGGCCGGACCTATGGCTACACCTTC. Translating it yields CASSLEGRTYGYTF. The full variable domain, its missing parts supplied by reference TRBV5-1 and TRBJ1-2, is KAGVTQTPRYLIKTRGQQVTLSCSPISGHRSVSWYQQTPGQGLQFLFEYFSETQRNKGNFPGRFSGRQFSNSRSEMNVSTLELGDSALYLCASSLEGRTYGYTFGSGTRLTVV.